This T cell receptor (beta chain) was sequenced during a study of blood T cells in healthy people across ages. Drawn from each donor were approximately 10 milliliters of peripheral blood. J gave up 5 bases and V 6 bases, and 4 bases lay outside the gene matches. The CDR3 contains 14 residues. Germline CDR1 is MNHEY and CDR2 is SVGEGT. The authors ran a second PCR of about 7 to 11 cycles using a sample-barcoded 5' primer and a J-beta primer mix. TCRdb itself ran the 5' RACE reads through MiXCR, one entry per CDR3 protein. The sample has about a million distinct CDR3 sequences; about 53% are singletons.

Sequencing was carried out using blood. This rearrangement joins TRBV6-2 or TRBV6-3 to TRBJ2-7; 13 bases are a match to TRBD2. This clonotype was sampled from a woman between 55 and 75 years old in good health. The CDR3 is CASRTSGRADEQYF. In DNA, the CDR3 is TGTGCCAGCAGAACTAGCGGGAGGGCCGACGAGCAGTACTTC.